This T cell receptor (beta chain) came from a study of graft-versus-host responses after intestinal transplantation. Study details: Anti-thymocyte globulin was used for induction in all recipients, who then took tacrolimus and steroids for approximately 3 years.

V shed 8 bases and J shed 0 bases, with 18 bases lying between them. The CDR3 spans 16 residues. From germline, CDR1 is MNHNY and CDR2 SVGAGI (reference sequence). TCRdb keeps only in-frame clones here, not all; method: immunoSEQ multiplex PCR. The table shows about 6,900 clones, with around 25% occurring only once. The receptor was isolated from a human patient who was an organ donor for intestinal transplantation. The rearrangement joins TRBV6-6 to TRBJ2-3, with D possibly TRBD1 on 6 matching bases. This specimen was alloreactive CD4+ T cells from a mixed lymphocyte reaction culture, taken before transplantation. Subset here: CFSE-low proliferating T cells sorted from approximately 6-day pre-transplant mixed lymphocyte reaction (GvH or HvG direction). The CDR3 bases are TGTGCCAGCGGGAGAGCCGGGACACTTAGCACAGATACGCAGTATTTT. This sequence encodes CASGRAGTLSTDTQYF.